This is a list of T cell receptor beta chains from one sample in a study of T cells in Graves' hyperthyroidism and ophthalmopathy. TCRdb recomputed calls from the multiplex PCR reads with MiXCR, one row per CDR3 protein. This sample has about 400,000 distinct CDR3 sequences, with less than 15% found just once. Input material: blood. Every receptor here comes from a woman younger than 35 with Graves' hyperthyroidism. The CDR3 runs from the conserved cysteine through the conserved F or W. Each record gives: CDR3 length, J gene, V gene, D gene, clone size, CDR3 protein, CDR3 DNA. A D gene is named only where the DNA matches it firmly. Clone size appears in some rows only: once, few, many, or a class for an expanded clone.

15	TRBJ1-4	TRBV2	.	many	CASSLSRAPNEKLFF	TGTGCCAGCAGCTTATCCCGGGCGCCGAATGAAAAACTGTTTTTT
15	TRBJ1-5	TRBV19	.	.	CASTVGGYSNQPQHF	TGTGCCAGTACCGTAGGGGGTTATAGCAATCAGCCCCAGCATTTT
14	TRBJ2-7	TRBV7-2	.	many	CASSLERRRDEQYF	TGTGCCAGCAGCTTAGAGCGGAGGCGGGACGAGCAGTACTTC
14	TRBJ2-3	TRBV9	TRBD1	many	CASSARGNTDTQYF	TGTGCCAGCAGCGCCAGGGGGAACACAGATACGCAGTATTTT
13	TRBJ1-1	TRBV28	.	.	CASSLTGLPEAFF	TGTGCCAGCAGTTTAACGGGGCTCCCTGAAGCTTTCTTT
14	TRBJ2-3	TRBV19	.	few	CASSISFSTDTQYF	TGTGCCAGTAGTATTTCCTTCAGCACAGATACGCAGTATTTT
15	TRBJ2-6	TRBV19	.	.	CASIGQNSGANVLTF	TGTGCCAGTATAGGCCAGAACTCTGGGGCCAACGTCCTGACTTTC
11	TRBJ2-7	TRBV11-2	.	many	CASSAVYEQYF	TGTGCCAGCAGCGCAGTCTACGAGCAGTACTTC
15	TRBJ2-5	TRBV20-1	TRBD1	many	CSASGTGTGGETQYF	TGCAGTGCTAGTGGTACCGGGACAGGGGGAGAGACCCAGTACTTC
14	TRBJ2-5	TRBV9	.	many	CASSGSGVQETQYF	TGTGCCAGCAGCGGTTCAGGGGTTCAAGAGACCCAGTACTTC
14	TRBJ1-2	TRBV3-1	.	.	CASSHTGSVYGYTF	TGCGCCAGCAGCCATACCGGCAGCGTCTATGGCTACACCTTC
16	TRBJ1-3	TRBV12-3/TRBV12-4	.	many	CASSFEGWITGNTIYF	TGTGCCAGCAGTTTCGAGGGGTGGATTACTGGAAACACCATATATTTT
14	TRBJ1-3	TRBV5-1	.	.	CASTHRSSGNTIYF	TGCGCCAGCACGCACCGCTCCTCTGGAAACACCATATATTTT
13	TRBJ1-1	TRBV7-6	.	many	CASSSVQNTEAFF	TGTGCCAGCAGCTCGGTACAGAACACTGAAGCTTTCTTT
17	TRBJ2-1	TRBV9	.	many	CASSVSATGWGANEQFF	TGTGCCAGCAGCGTATCGGCGACAGGATGGGGGGCGAATGAGCAGTTCTTC
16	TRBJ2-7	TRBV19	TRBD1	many	CASSITSGDSFYEQYF	TGTGCCAGTAGTATCACGTCAGGGGACAGCTTCTACGAGCAGTACTTC
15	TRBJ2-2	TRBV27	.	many	CASSAQLANTGELFF	TGTGCCAGCAGTGCCCAACTAGCGAACACCGGGGAGCTGTTTTTT
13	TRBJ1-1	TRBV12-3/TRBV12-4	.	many	CASRRAAPLEAFF	TGTGCCAGCAGGAGAGCGGCACCCCTGGAAGCTTTCTTT
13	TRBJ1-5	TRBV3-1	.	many	CASSTGGRQPQHF	TGTGCCAGCAGCACAGGAGGGCGGCAGCCCCAGCATTTT
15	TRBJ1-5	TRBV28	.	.	CASSLLAGFTDTQHF	TGTGCCAGCAGTTTACTAGCGGGTTTCACAGATACGCAGCATTTT
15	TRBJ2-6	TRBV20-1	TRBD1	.	CSARDQGAGANVLTF	TGCAGTGCTAGAGATCAGGGGGCTGGGGCCAACGTCCTGACTTTC
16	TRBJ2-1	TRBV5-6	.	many	CASSWSLSDHPNEQFF	TGTGCCAGCAGTTGGAGCTTGAGCGACCACCCCAATGAGCAGTTCTTC
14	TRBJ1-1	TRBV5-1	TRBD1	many	CASSAQGARTEAFF	TGCGCCAGCAGCGCGCAGGGGGCGCGAACTGAAGCTTTCTTT
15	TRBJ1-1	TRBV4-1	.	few	CASSQKYGGETEAFF	TGCGCCAGCAGCCAAAAATACGGGGGCGAGACTGAAGCTTTCTTT
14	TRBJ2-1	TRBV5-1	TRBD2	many	CASSLAGGDNEQFF	TGCGCCAGCAGCTTGGCGGGAGGGGACAATGAGCAGTTCTTC
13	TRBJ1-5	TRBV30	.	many	CAWDYKTDQPQHF	TGTGCCTGGGACTACAAAACGGATCAGCCCCAGCATTTT
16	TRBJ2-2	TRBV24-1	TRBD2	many	CATSDGPRGSTGELFF	TGTGCCACCAGTGACGGGCCTCGCGGGAGCACCGGGGAGCTGTTTTTT
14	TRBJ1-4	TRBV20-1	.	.	CSGVDGRGDEKLFF	TGCAGTGGTGTTGATGGCAGGGGAGATGAAAAACTGTTTTTT
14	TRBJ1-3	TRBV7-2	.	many	CASSRGDSGNTIYF	TGTGCCAGCAGCCGCGGGGACTCTGGAAACACCATATATTTT
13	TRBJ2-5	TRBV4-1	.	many	CASSPEGPETQYF	TGCGCCAGCAGCCCGGAGGGGCCGGAGACCCAGTACTTC
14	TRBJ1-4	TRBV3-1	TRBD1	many	CASSQAYRGEKLFF	TGTGCCAGCAGCCAAGCTTACAGGGGAGAAAAACTGTTTTTT
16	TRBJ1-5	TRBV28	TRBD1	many	CASSWGQLISNQPQHF	TGTGCCAGCAGTTGGGGACAGCTAATTAGCAATCAGCCCCAGCATTTT
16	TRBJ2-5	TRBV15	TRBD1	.	CATSSDSGGLRETQYF	TGTGCCACCAGCAGCGACTCAGGGGGCCTGAGGGAGACCCAGTACTTC
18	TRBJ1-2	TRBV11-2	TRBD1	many	CASSLVSGRGPTNYGYTF	TGTGCCAGCAGCTTAGTATCGGGCAGGGGGCCCACTAACTATGGCTACACCTTC
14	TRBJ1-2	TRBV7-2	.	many	CASSSGGRGQGYTF	TGTGCCAGCAGCTCAGGCGGCCGCGGCCAAGGCTACACCTTC
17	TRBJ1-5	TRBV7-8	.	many	CASSLVRGGRTNQPQHF	TGTGCCAGCAGCTTAGTTCGTGGCGGAAGGACGAATCAGCCCCAGCATTTT
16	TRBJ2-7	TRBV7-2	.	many	CASSLAEGDGVYEQYF	TGTGCCAGCAGCTTAGCGGAAGGGGATGGCGTCTACGAGCAGTACTTC
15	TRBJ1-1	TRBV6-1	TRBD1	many	CASSPPTGGSTEAFF	TGTGCCAGCAGCCCGCCGACAGGGGGAAGCACTGAAGCTTTCTTT
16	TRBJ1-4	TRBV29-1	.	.	CSVEDGTASTNEKLFF	TGCAGCGTTGAAGATGGGACGGCCTCAACTAATGAAAAACTGTTTTTT
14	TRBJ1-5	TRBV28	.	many	CASSKQGGNQPQHF	TGTGCCAGCAGTAAACAGGGAGGCAATCAGCCCCAGCATTTT
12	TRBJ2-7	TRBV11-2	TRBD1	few	CASGTGPYEQYF	TGTGCCAGCGGGACAGGTCCCTACGAGCAGTACTTC
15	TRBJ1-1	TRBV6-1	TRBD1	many	CASSEGTGVGAEAFF	TGTGCCAGCAGTGAAGGGACAGGGGTTGGGGCTGAAGCTTTCTTT
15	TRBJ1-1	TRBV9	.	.	CASSVGDSMNTEAFF	TGTGCCAGCAGCGTAGGCGACAGCATGAACACTGAAGCTTTCTTT
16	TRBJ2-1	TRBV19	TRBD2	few	CASSIGAGGPYNEQFF	TGTGCCAGTAGTATAGGAGCGGGGGGACCCTACAATGAGCAGTTCTTC
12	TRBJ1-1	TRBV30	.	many	CAVRRGRTEAFF	TGTGCCGTAAGGAGGGGAAGAACTGAAGCTTTCTTT
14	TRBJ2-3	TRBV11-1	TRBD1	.	CASSRQGGTDTQYF	TGTGCCAGCAGCCGACAGGGGGGCACAGATACGCAGTATTTT
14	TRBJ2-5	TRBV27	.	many	CASSPGLLQETQYF	TGTGCCAGCAGCCCAGGGCTACTCCAAGAGACCCAGTACTTC
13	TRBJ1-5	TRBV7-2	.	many	CASSWDGHQPQHF	TGTGCCAGCAGCTGGGACGGCCATCAGCCCCAGCATTTT
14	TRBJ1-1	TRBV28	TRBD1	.	CASGLHRGFTEAFF	TGTGCCAGCGGTCTCCACAGGGGTTTCACTGAAGCTTTCTTT
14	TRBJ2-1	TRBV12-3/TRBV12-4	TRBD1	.	CASRPGQGYNEQFF	TGTGCCAGCAGACCGGGACAGGGGTACAATGAGCAGTTCTTC
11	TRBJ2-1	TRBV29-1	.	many	CSAPSNNEQFF	TGCAGCGCTCCAAGCAACAATGAGCAGTTCTTC
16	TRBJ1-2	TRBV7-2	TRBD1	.	CASSLGAWTGGNGCTF	TGTGCCAGCAGCTTGGGTGCCTGGACAGGGGGGAATGGCTGCACCTTC
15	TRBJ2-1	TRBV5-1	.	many	CASSWGSSSYNEQFF	TGCGCCAGCAGTTGGGGCTCGAGCTCCTACAATGAGCAGTTCTTC
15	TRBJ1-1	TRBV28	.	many	CASSWTDPMNTEAFF	TGTGCCAGCAGTTGGACAGACCCTATGAACACTGAAGCTTTCTTT
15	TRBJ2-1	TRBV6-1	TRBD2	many	CASRRNSGGASEQFF	TGTGCCAGCAGGAGGAATAGCGGGGGGGCCTCTGAGCAGTTCTTC
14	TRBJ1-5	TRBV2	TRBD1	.	CASTRQGGNRPQHF	TGTGCCAGCACCCGACAGGGGGGCAATCGGCCCCAGCATTTT
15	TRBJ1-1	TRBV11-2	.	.	CASSLVEGHNTEAFF	TGTGCCAGCAGCTTAGTGGAGGGGCATAACACTGAAGCTTTCTTT
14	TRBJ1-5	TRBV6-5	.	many	CASSYSRQDQPQHF	TGTGCCAGCAGTTACTCGAGACAGGATCAGCCCCAGCATTTT
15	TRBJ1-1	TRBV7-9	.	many	CASSSPPDKNTEAFF	TGTGCCAGCAGCTCCCCCCCGGATAAGAACACTGAAGCTTTCTTT
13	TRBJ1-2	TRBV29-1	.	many	CSVEVTGHYGYTF	TGCAGCGTTGAAGTCACAGGGCACTATGGCTACACCTTC